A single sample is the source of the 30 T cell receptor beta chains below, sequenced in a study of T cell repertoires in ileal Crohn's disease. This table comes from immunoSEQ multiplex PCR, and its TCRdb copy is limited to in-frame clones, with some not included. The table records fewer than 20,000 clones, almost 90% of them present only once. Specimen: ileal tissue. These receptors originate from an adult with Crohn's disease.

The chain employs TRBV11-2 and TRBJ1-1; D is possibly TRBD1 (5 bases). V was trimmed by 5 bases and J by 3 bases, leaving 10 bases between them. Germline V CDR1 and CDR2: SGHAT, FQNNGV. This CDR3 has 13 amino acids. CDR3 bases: TGTGCCAGCAGCCCGCAGGGCTACACTGAAGCTTTCTTT. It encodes CASSPQGYTEAFF.

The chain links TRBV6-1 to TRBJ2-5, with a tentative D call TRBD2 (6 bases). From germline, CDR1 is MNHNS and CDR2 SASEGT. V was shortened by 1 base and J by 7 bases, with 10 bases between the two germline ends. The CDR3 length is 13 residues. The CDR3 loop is CASSEGEVGTQYF. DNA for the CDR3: TGTGCCAGCAGTGAAGGGGAGGTCGGGACCCAGTACTTC.

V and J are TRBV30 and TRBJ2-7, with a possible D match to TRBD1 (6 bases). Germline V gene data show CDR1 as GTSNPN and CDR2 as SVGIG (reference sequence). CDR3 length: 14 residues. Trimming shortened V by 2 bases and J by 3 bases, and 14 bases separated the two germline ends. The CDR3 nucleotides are TGTGCCTGGAGTAAGTCTACAGGGAACTACGAGCAGTACTTC. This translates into CAWSKSTGNYEQYF.

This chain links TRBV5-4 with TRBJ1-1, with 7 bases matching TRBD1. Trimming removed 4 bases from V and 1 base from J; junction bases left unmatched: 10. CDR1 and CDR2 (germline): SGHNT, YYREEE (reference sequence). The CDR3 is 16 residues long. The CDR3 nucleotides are TGTGCCAGCAGCCCTCCGAGGCAGGGGGGGAACACTGAAGCTTTCTTT. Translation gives CASSPPRQGGNTEAFF. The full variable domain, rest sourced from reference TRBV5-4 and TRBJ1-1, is ETGVTQSPTHLIKTRGQQVTLRCSSQSGHNTVSWYQQALGQGPQFIFQYYREEENGRGNFPPRFSGLQFPNYSSELNVNALELDDSALYLCASSPPRQGGNTEAFFGQGTRLTVV.

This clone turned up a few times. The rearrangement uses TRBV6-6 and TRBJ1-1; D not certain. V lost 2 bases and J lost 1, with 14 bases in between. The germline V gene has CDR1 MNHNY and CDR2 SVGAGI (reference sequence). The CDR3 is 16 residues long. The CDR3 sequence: CASSYAAFLQNTEAFF. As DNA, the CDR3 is TGTGCCAGCAGTTACGCGGCCTTCCTACAGAACACTGAAGCTTTCTTT.

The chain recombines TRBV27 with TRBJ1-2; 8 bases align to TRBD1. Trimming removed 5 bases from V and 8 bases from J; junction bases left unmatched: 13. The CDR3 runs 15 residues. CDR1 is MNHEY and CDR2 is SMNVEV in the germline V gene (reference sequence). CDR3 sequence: CASSRTGSEFYGYTF. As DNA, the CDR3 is TGTGCCAGCAGTCGGACAGGGTCGGAATTTTACGGCTACACCTTC.

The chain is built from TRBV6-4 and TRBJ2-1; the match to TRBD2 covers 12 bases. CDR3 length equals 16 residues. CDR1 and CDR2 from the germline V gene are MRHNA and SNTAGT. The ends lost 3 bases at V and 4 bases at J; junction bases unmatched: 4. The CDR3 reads CASSEQGLAGYNEQFF. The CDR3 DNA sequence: TGTGCCAGCAGTGAACAAGGACTAGCGGGATACAATGAGCAGTTCTTC.

The chain's CDR3 is CAWSALAGGETQYF. Written as DNA, the CDR3 is TGTGCCTGGAGTGCCTTAGCGGGCGGGGAGACCCAGTACTTC. The chain employs TRBV30 and TRBJ2-5; 7 bases map to TRBD2. From germline, CDR1 is GTSNPN and CDR2 SVGIG (reference sequence). Germline trimming cut 1 base from V and 5 bases from J; bases unmatched to any gene: 7. CDR3 size: 14 residues.

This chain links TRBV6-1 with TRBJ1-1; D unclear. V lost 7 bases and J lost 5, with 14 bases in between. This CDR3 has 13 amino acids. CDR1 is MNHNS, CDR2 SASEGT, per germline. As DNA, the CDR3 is TGTGCCAGCACGATCGGAGGGAGGACTGAAGCTTTCTTT. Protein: CASTIGGRTEAFF.

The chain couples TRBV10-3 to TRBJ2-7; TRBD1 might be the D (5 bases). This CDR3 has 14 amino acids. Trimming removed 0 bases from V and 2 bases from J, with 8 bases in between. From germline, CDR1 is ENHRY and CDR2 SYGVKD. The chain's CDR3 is CAISESKGPYEQYF. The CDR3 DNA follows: TGTGCCATCAGTGAGTCGAAGGGGCCCTACGAGCAGTACTTC.

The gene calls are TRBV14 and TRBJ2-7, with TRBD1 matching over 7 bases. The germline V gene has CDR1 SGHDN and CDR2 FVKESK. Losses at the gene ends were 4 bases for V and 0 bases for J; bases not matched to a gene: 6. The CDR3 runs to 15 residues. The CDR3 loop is CASSLRQGYSYEQYF. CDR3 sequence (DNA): TGTGCCAGCAGCCTACGACAGGGCTACTCCTACGAGCAGTACTTC.

CDR3 residues: CSVEQNTEAFF. The CDR3 region has the DNA TGCAGCGTTGAACAGAACACTGAAGCTTTCTTT. The gene calls are TRBV29-1 and TRBJ1-1; no reliable D call. Trimming pared 2 bases from V and 1 base from J, leaving 2 bases between. The germline CDR1 and CDR2 sequences are SQVTM and ANQGSEA. The CDR3 covers 11 residues.

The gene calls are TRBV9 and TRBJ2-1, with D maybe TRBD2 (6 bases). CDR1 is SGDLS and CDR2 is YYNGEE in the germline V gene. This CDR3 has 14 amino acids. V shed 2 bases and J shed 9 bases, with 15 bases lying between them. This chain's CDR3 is CASSVSWPSAEQFF. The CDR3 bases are TGTGCCAGCAGCGTGAGCTGGCCTAGCGCTGAGCAGTTCTTC.

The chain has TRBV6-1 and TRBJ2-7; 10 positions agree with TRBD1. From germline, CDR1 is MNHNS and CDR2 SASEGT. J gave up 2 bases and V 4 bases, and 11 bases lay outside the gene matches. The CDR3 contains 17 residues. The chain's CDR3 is CASSGSGGQGSPYEQYF. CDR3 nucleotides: TGTGCCAGCAGTGGGTCAGGGGGACAGGGGTCCCCCTACGAGCAGTACTTC.

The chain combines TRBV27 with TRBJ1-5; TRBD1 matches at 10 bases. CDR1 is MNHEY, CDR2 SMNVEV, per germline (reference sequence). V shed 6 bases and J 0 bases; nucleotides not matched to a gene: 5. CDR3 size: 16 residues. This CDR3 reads CASREGQGYSNQPQHF. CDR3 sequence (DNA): TGTGCCAGCAGGGAGGGACAGGGGTATAGCAATCAGCCCCAGCATTTT.

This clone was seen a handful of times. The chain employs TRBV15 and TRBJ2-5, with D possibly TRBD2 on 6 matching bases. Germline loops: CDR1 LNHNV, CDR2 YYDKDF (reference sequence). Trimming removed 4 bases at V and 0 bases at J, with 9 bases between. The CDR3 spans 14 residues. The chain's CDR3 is CATSTGRYQETQYF. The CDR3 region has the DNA TGTGCCACCAGCACAGGGAGGTACCAAGAGACCCAGTACTTC.

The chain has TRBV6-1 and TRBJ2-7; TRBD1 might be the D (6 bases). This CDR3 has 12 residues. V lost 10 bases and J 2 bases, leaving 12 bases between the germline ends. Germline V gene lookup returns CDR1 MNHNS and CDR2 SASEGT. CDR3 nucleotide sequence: TGTGCCATCGGGACAATACCCTACGAGCAGTACTTC. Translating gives CAIGTIPYEQYF.

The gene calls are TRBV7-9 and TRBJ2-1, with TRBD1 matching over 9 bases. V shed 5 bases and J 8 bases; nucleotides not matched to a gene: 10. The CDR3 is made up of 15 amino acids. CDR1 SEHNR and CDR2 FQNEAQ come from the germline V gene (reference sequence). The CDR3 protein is CASSLRDRVYHEQFF. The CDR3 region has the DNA TGTGCCAGCAGCCTCCGGGACAGGGTTTACCATGAGCAGTTCTTC.

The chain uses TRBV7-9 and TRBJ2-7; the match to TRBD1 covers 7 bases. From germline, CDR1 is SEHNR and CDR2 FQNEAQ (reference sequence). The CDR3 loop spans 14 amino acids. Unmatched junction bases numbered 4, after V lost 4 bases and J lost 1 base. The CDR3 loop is CASSSKTGSYEQYF. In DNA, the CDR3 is TGTGCCAGCAGCTCGAAGACAGGGTCCTACGAGCAGTACTTC.

The CDR3 here is CASSPGGRDYGYTF. The CDR3 DNA follows: TGCGCCAGCAGCCCCGGCGGCAGGGACTATGGCTACACCTTC. This chain uses TRBV5-1 with TRBJ1-2; weak D call: TRBD1 (5 bases). There are 14 residues in the CDR3. V shed 4 bases and J shed 3 bases, with 13 bases lying between them. The germline V gene has CDR1 SGHRS and CDR2 YFSETQ.

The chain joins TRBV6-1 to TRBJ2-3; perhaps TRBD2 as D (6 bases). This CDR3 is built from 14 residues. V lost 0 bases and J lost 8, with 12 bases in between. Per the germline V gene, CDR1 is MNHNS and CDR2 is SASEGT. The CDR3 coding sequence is TGTGCCAGCAGTGAAGCTCCCCCGGGAGTTACGCAGTATTTT. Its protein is CASSEAPPGVTQYF.

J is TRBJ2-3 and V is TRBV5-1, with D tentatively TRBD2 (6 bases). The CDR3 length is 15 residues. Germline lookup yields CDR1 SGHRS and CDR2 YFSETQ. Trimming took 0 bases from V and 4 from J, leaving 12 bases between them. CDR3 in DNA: TGCGCCAGCAGCTTGGCGGGGGTTGTAGCAGATACGCAGTATTTT. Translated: CASSLAGVVADTQYF.

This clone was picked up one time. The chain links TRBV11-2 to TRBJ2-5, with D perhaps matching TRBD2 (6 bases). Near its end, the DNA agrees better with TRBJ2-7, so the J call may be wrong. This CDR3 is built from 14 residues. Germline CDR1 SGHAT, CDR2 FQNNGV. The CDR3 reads CASSPQTSNYEQYF. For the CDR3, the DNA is TGTGCCAGCAGCCCCCAAACTAGCAACTACGAGCAGTACTTC.

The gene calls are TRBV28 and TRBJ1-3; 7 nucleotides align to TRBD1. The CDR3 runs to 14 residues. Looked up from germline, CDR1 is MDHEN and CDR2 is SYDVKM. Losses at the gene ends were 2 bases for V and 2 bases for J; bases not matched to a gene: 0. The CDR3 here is CASSLTGAGNTIYF. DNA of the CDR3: TGTGCCAGCAGTTTAACAGGGGCTGGAAACACCATATATTTT.

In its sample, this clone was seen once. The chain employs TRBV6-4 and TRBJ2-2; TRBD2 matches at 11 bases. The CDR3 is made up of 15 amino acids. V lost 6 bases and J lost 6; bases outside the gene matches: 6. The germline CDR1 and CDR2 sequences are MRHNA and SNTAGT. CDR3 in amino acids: CASRTSGATPGELFF. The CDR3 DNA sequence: TGTGCCAGCAGGACTAGCGGGGCTACACCCGGGGAGCTGTTTTTT.

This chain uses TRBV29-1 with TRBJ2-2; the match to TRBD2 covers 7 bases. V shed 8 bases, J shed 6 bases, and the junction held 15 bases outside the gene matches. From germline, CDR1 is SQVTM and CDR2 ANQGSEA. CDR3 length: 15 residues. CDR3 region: CSFRTWGGSAGELFF. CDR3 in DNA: TGCAGCTTTCGCACCTGGGGAGGGTCCGCCGGGGAGCTGTTTTTT.

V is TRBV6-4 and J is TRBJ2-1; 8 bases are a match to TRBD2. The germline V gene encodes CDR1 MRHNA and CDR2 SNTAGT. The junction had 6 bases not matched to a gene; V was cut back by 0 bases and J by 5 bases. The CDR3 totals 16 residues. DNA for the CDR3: TGTGCCAGCAGTGACTCGCTGACTAGCGACCACAATGAGCAGTTCTTC. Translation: CASSDSLTSDHNEQFF.

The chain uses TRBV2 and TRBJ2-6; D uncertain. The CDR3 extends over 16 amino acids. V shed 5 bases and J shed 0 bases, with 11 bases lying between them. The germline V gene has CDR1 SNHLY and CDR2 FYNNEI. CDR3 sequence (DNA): TGTGCCAGCAGTCCGGGTGTACGCTCTGGGGCCAACGTCCTGACTTTC. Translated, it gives CASSPGVRSGANVLTF.

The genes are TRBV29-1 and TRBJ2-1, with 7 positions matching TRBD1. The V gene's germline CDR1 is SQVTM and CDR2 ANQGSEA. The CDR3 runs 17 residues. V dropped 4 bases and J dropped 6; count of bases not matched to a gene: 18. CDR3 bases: TGCAGCGTTGCGGGTCGAATCCGAGACAGGGTGGCCAATGAGCAGTTCTTC. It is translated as CSVAGRIRDRVANEQFF.

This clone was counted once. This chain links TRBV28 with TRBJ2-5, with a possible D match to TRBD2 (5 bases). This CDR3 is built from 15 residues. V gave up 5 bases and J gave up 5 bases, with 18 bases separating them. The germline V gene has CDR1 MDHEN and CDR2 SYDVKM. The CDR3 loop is CASSERPSRGETQYF. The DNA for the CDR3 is TGTGCCAGCAGTGAACGTCCGAGCAGAGGGGAGACCCAGTACTTC.